This T cell receptor (beta chain) was identified during a study of blood T cell repertoires in COVID-19. Per the original methods: Amplified reference gene primers provided the basis for estimating nucleated cell counts. Measured with immunoSEQ multiplex PCR; TCRdb has only the in-frame clones, and not every one. V and J calls and clone size are as listed in that table; D and trimming were resolved from the DNA. The data contain a few hundred thousand clones, 84% of them singletons. Trimming removed 3 bases from V and 7 bases from J, with 13 bases in between. Germline V gene data show CDR1 as LNHDA and CDR2 as SQIVND (reference sequence). The CDR3 has 14 residues.

Sample: peripheral blood. The chain has TRBV19 and TRBJ1-5, with a possible D match to TRBD1 (5 bases). The TCR comes from a man between 45 and 60 years old with active or convalescent COVID-19. The CDR3 region has the DNA TGTGCCAGTAGTATCCAAACAGGTGGGCAGCCCCAGCATTTT. Protein sequence: CASSIQTGGQPQHF.